This TCR beta chain is from a study of cytomegalovirus exposure and HLA in healthy donors. General study findings and limits: According to an earlier analysis, most TCR beta V segments yielded productive rearrangements about 87% or about 30% of the time.

The length of the CDR3 is 14 residues. The germline V and J ends were trimmed by 7 bases and 8 bases, with 17 bases remaining between them. Germline values: CDR1 MNHNY, CDR2 SVGAGI (reference sequence). PCR amplification relied on 60 Vbeta primers (plus 13 Jbeta primers). Clones were sequenced by immunoSEQ multiplex PCR, and TCRdb holds only the in-frame ones, with some missing. The repertoire includes roughly 130,000 clones, around 67% of them detected once, and more than 2% sits in the top ten. As to this clone: Its antigen is undetermined.

The clonotype was recovered from a woman in her forties in good health and CMV-seropositive. The chain has TRBV6-6 and TRBJ1-4; D is undetermined. Material for sequencing was PBMCs. For the CDR3, the DNA is TGTGCCAGCAAATCCGGGGAGTGGTACGAAAAACTGTTTTTT. This translates into CASKSGEWYEKLFF.